The sequence of this T cell receptor beta chain was determined in a study of blood T cell repertoires in COVID-19. Turning to the study itself: PBMCs, B-cell-depleted T cells, or T cells were the source of the cDNA or gDNA that made up the material.

Authors' analysis steps: The assay estimated nucleated cells by amplifying reference gene primers. Using immunoSEQ multiplex PCR, the repertoire was profiled, and TCRdb retains in-frame clones only, with some absent. From that table come the V and J calls and clone size; the DNA was used to work out D and trimming. The sample lists about 240,000 clones, about four fifths occurring once. V lost 2 bases and J lost 4; bases outside the gene matches: 6. Germline V gene data show CDR1 as SGDLS and CDR2 as YYNGEE. This CDR3 is 15 amino acids long. The origin of this receptor is a woman in her 70s with acute or convalescent COVID-19. Sequenced input: peripheral blood. The chain carries TRBV9 and TRBJ2-5; 9 nucleotides match TRBD1. The DNA of the CDR3 is TGTGCCAGCAGCGTCAATACAGGGGGCGGAGAGACCCAGTACTTC. Residues: CASSVNTGGGETQYF.